The next 20 T cell receptor beta chains were all read from a single sample in a study of regulatory T cells in long-lasting Graves disease (dated by TCRdb to the early 2020s). What the time point label conveys for this sample: newly diagnosed GD, antithyroid drugs for less than 3 months. RNA was extracted from PBMCs in TRIzol for both TCR sequencing and RNA sequencing. The library was produced with multiplex PCR. The reads were generated on an Illumina HiSeq 4000. CDR3 regions were amplified by Arm-PCR with iRepertoire HTBI primers to construct TCR beta libraries. Using fastp at Q25 and MiXCR, TCRdb reprocessed the public reads and kept productive beta chains. Under each unique CDR3 protein, matching rows form one entry showing the most common genes and DNA. Within this sample are 400,000 to 550,000 distinct CDR3 sequences, with roughly 17% of them counted one time only. About 10% of the sample lies in the top ten.

These data were also filed under a second study, of T cells in Graves' hyperthyroidism and ophthalmopathy.

This material consisted of peripheral blood mononuclear cells (PBMCs), taken at new diagnosis, from a patient treated with antithyroid drugs. The receptors here all came from a woman younger than 45 with Graves disease. Donor details come from another sample of the same person, matched by shared clones.

A few counts support this clonotype. The rearrangement joins TRBV11-1 to TRBJ2-1; D gene ambiguous. The CDR3 length is 14 residues. The V gene's germline CDR1 is SGHAT and CDR2 FQDESV (reference sequence). Trimming took 3 bases from V and 1 from J, leaving 7 bases between them. CDR3 protein: CASSLFVSYNEQFF. The CDR3 DNA is TGTGCCAGCAGCTTGTTCGTTTCCTACAATGAGCAGTTCTTC.

In its sample, this clonotype was seen many times. The chain joins TRBV7-2 to TRBJ2-7; D gene ambiguous. Germline V lookup: CDR1 SGHTA, CDR2 FQGNSA. The CDR3 has 13 amino acids. The ends were cut back, 1 base at V and 5 bases at J, with 9 bases in the middle. The CDR3 bases are TGTGCCAGCAGCTTAGAAGTGTTACACGAGCAGTACTTC. It yields the protein CASSLEVLHEQYF. Supplemented by reference TRBV7-2 and TRBJ2-7, the full variable domain reads GAGVSQSPSNKVTEKGKDVELRCDPISGHTALYWYRQSLGQGLEFLIYFQGNSAPDKSGLPSDRFSAERTGGSVSTLTIQRTQQEDSAVYLCASSLEVLHEQYFGPGTRLTVT.

There are many counts of this clonotype. The chain links TRBV10-3 to TRBJ1-1; a weak D match, TRBD1 (6 bases). The CDR3 is made up of 13 amino acids. The V gene's germline CDR1 is ENHRY and CDR2 SYGVKD. The V end lost 7 bases, the J end lost 2 bases, and 11 bases lay between the germline ends. CDR3 sequence reads: CAITVGGNTEAFF. CDR3 in DNA: TGTGCCATCACCGTAGGGGGAAACACTGAAGCTTTCTTT.

This clonotype was seen ten or more times. J is TRBJ1-1 and V is TRBV12-3 or TRBV12-4; D not resolved. The CDR3 loop spans 14 amino acids. Trimming removed 6 bases at V and 0 bases at J, with 11 bases between. CDR3 DNA sequence: TGTGCCAGCAGCTTAATAGGGATGAACACTGAAGCTTTCTTT. Translation: CASSLIGMNTEAFF.

This clonotype turned up a few times. V gene TRBV15 combines with J gene TRBJ1-1; D not certain. The CDR3 has 14 residues. Germline values: CDR1 LNHNV, CDR2 YYDKDF (reference sequence). Deletions cut 3 bases from V and 1 base from J, with 9 bases between. CDR3 sequence reads: CATSSDKRNTEAFF. The CDR3 DNA is TGTGCCACCAGCAGTGACAAGAGGAACACTGAAGCTTTCTTT.

This clonotype showed up many times. The CDR3 DNA reads TGTGCCAGCAGCCCAACTAGCGGGGGTCCCGGGACCCAGTACTTC. Protein product: CASSPTSGGPGTQYF. The chain links TRBV11-2 to TRBJ2-5, with 11 nucleotides matching TRBD2. The CDR3 runs 15 residues. Germline V lookup: CDR1 SGHAT, CDR2 FQNNGV. V trimming: 5 bases; J trimming: 7 bases; junction bases outside the gene matches: 9.

This clonotype was seen many times. This chain links TRBV30 with TRBJ2-7; D may match TRBD1 or TRBD2 (6 bases each). Germline V CDR1 and CDR2: GTSNPN, SVGIG (reference sequence). Trimming removed 0 bases at V and 0 bases at J, with 15 bases between. The CDR3 consists of 16 residues. For the CDR3, the DNA is TGTGCCTGGAGTGTAAGGGGGGCCCTGAGCTCCTACGAGCAGTACTTC. It codes for CAWSVRGALSSYEQYF.

In its sample, this clonotype was seen a few times. CDR3 in DNA: TGTGCCAGCACAGGGGCGGACTCCTACAATGAGCAGTTCTTC. It yields the protein CASTGADSYNEQFF. This chain uses TRBV28 with TRBJ2-1; a weak D match, TRBD1 (6 bases). The CDR3 is made up of 14 amino acids. Trimming left V 7 bases short and J 0 bases short, with 10 bases between. Germline-derived CDR1 and CDR2 are MDHEN and SYDVKM.

This clonotype has a count of ten or more. The chain uses TRBV28 and TRBJ2-7; D ambiguous. This CDR3 spans 16 amino acids. Trimming stripped 1 base from V and 1 base from J, with 14 bases between. Germline CDR1 MDHEN, CDR2 SYDVKM. The CDR3 reads CASSLYGKGTSYEQYF. CDR3 nucleotides: TGTGCCAGCAGTTTATATGGTAAGGGTACATCCTACGAGCAGTACTTC.

This clonotype was detected ten times or more. V gene TRBV10-3 combines with J gene TRBJ1-1; D is uncertain. Germline values: CDR1 ENHRY, CDR2 SYGVKD. The CDR3 has 12 amino acids. V shed 6 bases and J shed 2 bases, with 7 bases lying between them. The CDR3 here is CAISDYNTEAFF. CDR3 DNA sequence: TGTGCCATCAGCGACTATAACACTGAAGCTTTCTTT.

In its sample, this clonotype was seen many times. An end of the junction does not agree with germline; a read error may underlie this. This chain links TRBV7-7 with TRBJ2-1, with 10 bases aligning to TRBD2. The V gene's germline CDR1 is SSHAT and CDR2 FNYEAQ (reference sequence). The CDR3 covers 20 residues. The CDR3 DNA sequence: TGTGCTAGCAACACTCCGAGCGGGAGGGCCGCATATATTTCCTACAATGAGCAGTTCTTC. Protein sequence: CASNTPSGRAAYISYNEQFF.

Turning to this clonotype: A far larger clone is just one base off, so this is likely a read error. The chain is built from TRBV5-1 and TRBJ2-1; TRBD1 agrees at 8 bases. The CDR3 totals 15 residues. The germline V gene encodes CDR1 SGHRS and CDR2 YFSETQ. V was pared by 1 base and J by 10 bases, with 10 bases of the junction left unmatched. The CDR3 is CASSLQQGVTYEQFF. The CDR3 DNA reads TGCGCCAGCAGCTTGCAACAGGGGGTTACCTACGAGCAGTTCTTC.

In this sample, this clonotype turned up a few times. The chain uses TRBV4-3 and TRBJ2-1, with D tentatively TRBD2 (6 bases). The CDR3 has 15 amino acids. Germline V gene sequence: CDR1 LGHNA, CDR2 YSLEER. Trimming cost V 0 bases and J 10 bases, with 16 bases left between them. CDR3 loop: CASSQEVTSRKEQFF. The CDR3 DNA is TGCGCCAGCAGCCAAGAGGTGACTAGTAGGAAGGAGCAGTTCTTC.

This clonotype was seen ten or more times. This chain connects TRBV30 to TRBJ2-7; D may be TRBD2 (6 bases). CDR3 length: 15 amino acids. Trimming left V 3 bases short and J 2 bases short, with 17 bases between. The germline CDR1 and CDR2 sequences are GTSNPN and SVGIG (reference sequence). DNA for the CDR3: TGTGCCTGGAGCGTATACGGACTACTTCCCTACGAGCAGTACTTC. Amino acid sequence: CAWSVYGLLPYEQYF.

This clonotype was seen a few times. The chain uses TRBV29-1 and TRBJ1-5; D gene uncertain. Per the germline V gene, CDR1 is SQVTM and CDR2 is ANQGSEA. The ends were cut back, 8 bases at V and 7 bases at J, with 12 bases in the middle. This CDR3 is built from 11 residues. CDR3 loop: CSIRVNQPQHF. In nucleotides, the CDR3 is TGCAGCATAAGGGTGAACCAGCCCCAGCATTTT.

There are a few counts of this clonotype. The CDR3 sequence: CASSTSGLAVTYEQYF. The CDR3 nucleotides read TGTGCCAGTAGCACTTCCGGGCTAGCGGTTACCTACGAGCAGTACTTC. V is TRBV19 and J is TRBJ2-7; 7 positions agree with TRBD2. The CDR3 consists of 16 residues. Germline V lookup: CDR1 LNHDA, CDR2 SQIVND (reference sequence). J lost 2 bases, V lost 6 bases, and 13 bases had no gene match.

This clonotype appeared many times. This chain joins TRBV9 and TRBJ2-3; D uncertain. This CDR3 has 15 residues. Germline loops: CDR1 SGDLS, CDR2 YYNGEE. V lost 0 bases to trimming and J lost 0 bases, with 8 bases between them. The CDR3 sequence: CASSVGVASTDTQYF. DNA of the CDR3: TGTGCCAGCAGCGTAGGAGTGGCTAGCACAGATACGCAGTATTTT.

In its sample, this clonotype was seen many times. The genes are TRBV28 and TRBJ2-6; tentatively, D is TRBD1 (5 bases). Deletions cut 5 bases from V and 0 bases from J, with 8 bases between. Germline V gene lookup returns CDR1 MDHEN and CDR2 SYDVKM. The CDR3 consists of 15 residues. The CDR3 region has the DNA TGTGCCAGCAGTAATGACAGCTCTGGGGCCAACGTCCTGACTTTC. Amino acid sequence: CASSNDSSGANVLTF.

The chain employs TRBV12-3 or TRBV12-4 and TRBJ2-7; a possible D gene is TRBD2 (5 bases). The CDR3 runs 14 residues. Trimming shortened V by 2 bases and J by 3 bases, and 11 bases separated the two germline ends. The CDR3 coding sequence is TGTGCCAGCAGTTTAAGCGGAGTGGACTACGAGCAGTACTTC. It yields the protein CASSLSGVDYEQYF.

This clonotype was seen more than once but under ten times. The chain links TRBV27 to TRBJ2-3; no clear D. Germline-derived CDR1 and CDR2 are MNHEY and SMNVEV (reference sequence). The CDR3 length is 12 residues. The CDR3 sequence: CATRFGADTQYF. For the CDR3, the DNA is TGTGCAACGCGGTTCGGAGCAGATACGCAGTATTTT.